One sample yielded the 30 T cell receptor beta chains listed below, sequenced in a study of T cells in Graves' hyperthyroidism and ophthalmopathy. Authors of the study amplified TCR beta CDR3 regions from RNA transcripts. An initial round of RT-PCR targeting the TCR CDR3 relied on the HTBI primer set. A single record per CDR3 protein comes from TCRdb applying MiXCR to the multiplex PCR reads. The sample contains 550,000 to 700,000 distinct CDR3 sequences, roughly 14% of which appear only once. The sample comprised blood. The receptors come from a woman in her thirties or forties with Graves' ophthalmopathy.

There are many counts of this clonotype. J is TRBJ2-7 and V is TRBV12-3 or TRBV12-4, with a possible D match to TRBD1 (5 bases). V was clipped by 5 bases and J by 3 bases, with 14 bases between them. The CDR3 consists of 14 residues. CDR3 loop: CASSITGFDYEQYF. Written as DNA, the CDR3 is TGTGCCAGCAGTATAACAGGTTTCGACTACGAGCAGTACTTC.

This clonotype showed up many times. The V gene is TRBV7-2, the J gene TRBJ1-1; unclear D gene. The ends were cut back, 3 bases at V and 11 bases at J, with 13 bases in the middle. The CDR3 extends over 12 amino acids. Germline V gene data show CDR1 as SGHTA and CDR2 as FQGNSA. The CDR3 region is CASSLTLNRAFF. The CDR3 bases are TGTGCCAGCAGCTTGACCCTAAATCGGGCTTTCTTT.

This clonotype was counted a few times. This sequence joins TRBV7-8 and TRBJ2-2, with D possibly being TRBD1 or TRBD2 (5 bases each). The CDR3 loop spans 15 amino acids. Trimming cost V 11 bases and J 0 bases, with 16 bases left between them. The germline V gene encodes CDR1 SGHVS and CDR2 FQNEAQ. CDR3 DNA sequence: TGTGCCGGGGGAGAAGGGACCGCGAACACCGGGGAGCTGTTTTTT. This translates into CAGGEGTANTGELFF.

This clonotype has only a few counts. V usage is TRBV7-2 and J usage is TRBJ2-5; D possibly uses TRBD1 or TRBD2 (6 bases each). The CDR3 runs to 16 residues. Germline V lookup: CDR1 SGHTA, CDR2 FQGNSA. V lost 0 bases to trimming and J lost 7 bases, with 18 bases between them. The CDR3 region is CASSLALGGQGGTQYF. The CDR3 DNA reads TGTGCCAGCAGCTTAGCGCTGGGGGGCCAAGGAGGGACCCAGTACTTC. The whole variable domain, filled in from reference TRBV7-2 and TRBJ2-5, reads GAGVSQSPSNKVTEKGKDVELRCDPISGHTALYWYRQSLGQGLEFLIYFQGNSAPDKSGLPSDRFSAERTGGSVSTLTIQRTQQEDSAVYLCASSLALGGQGGTQYFGPGTRLLVL.

This clonotype was detected ten times or more. The CDR3, as DNA: TGTGCCAGCAGTCCCAGGGCCCACTACGAGCAGTACTTC. Encoded protein: CASSPRAHYEQYF. The gene calls are TRBV28 and TRBJ2-7; D might be TRBD1 (5 bases). V lost 5 bases and J lost 3, with 11 bases in between. The CDR3 has 13 residues. Germline loops: CDR1 MDHEN, CDR2 SYDVKM.

This clonotype was recorded many times. The chain employs TRBV20-1 and TRBJ2-5, with D possibly matching TRBD1 (6 bases). Germline V gives CDR1 DFQATT, CDR2 SNEGSKA (reference sequence). The CDR3 spans 12 residues. With 3 bases removed from V and 5 bases from J, the gap between germline ends came to 10 bases. The CDR3 region is CSASQGRETQYF. The CDR3 DNA follows: TGCAGTGCTAGTCAGGGGCGGGAGACCCAGTACTTC.

A few counts support this clonotype. The V call is TRBV7-9, the J call TRBJ1-2; 7 positions agree with TRBD1. V lost 5 bases, J lost 4 bases, and 10 bases stayed unmatched. This CDR3 contains 15 residues. CDR1 is SEHNR and CDR2 is FQNEAQ in the germline V gene (reference sequence). This chain's CDR3 is CASSPWDRVSYGYTF. The CDR3 nucleotides read TGTGCCAGCAGCCCCTGGGACAGAGTTAGCTATGGCTACACCTTC.

This clonotype came up many times. The chain is built from TRBV7-6 and TRBJ1-2; D may be TRBD1 (5 bases). V lost 1 base to trimming and J lost 6 bases, with 9 bases between them. The CDR3 totals 13 residues. Germline V lookup: CDR1 SGHVS, CDR2 FNYEAQ. CDR3 amino acids: CASSLDGGNGYTF. The CDR3 region has the DNA TGTGCCAGCAGCTTAGATGGGGGGAATGGCTACACCTTC.

This clonotype was seen ten or more times. The chain combines TRBV25-1 with TRBJ1-2, with TRBD1 matching 8 bases. Germline V gene sequence: CDR1 MGHDK, CDR2 SYGVNS. The CDR3 has 14 amino acids. Trimming took 8 bases from V and 4 from J; bases not matched to a gene: 9. The CDR3 nucleotides are TGTGCCAGCGGCTGGGGACAGGATCCCTATGGCTACACCTTC. Protein product: CASGWGQDPYGYTF.

This clonotype has just a few counts. The gene calls are TRBV6-2 or TRBV6-3 and TRBJ1-5; 7 bases match TRBD1. The junction had 2 bases not matched to a gene; V was cut back by 2 bases and J by 4 bases. Germline V gene sequence: CDR1 MNHEY, CDR2 SVGEGT. There are 14 residues in the CDR3. In nucleotides, the CDR3 is TGTGCCAGCAGTTACGGGACAGAAAATCAGCCCCAGCATTTT. As protein: CASSYGTENQPQHF.

This clonotype has a count of ten or more. This chain joins TRBV20-1 and TRBJ2-7; a weak D match, TRBD2 (5 bases). This CDR3 contains 12 residues. From germline, CDR1 is DFQATT and CDR2 SNEGSKA (reference sequence). Trimming shortened V by 6 bases and J by 0 bases, and 9 bases separated the two germline ends. The CDR3 DNA is TGCAGTGCCCAGCGGAGCTCCTACGAGCAGTACTTC. This sequence encodes CSAQRSSYEQYF.

This clonotype has at least ten counts. This chain connects TRBV27 to TRBJ1-1; a possible D gene is TRBD1 (5 bases). Trimming pared 8 bases from V and 4 bases from J, leaving 8 bases between. This CDR3 spans 11 amino acids. Germline lookup yields CDR1 MNHEY and CDR2 SMNVEV (reference sequence). In DNA form, the CDR3 reads TGTGCCAGCGGGGGGGTCACTGAAGCTTTCTTT. It is translated as CASGGVTEAFF.

Ten or more counts support this clonotype. The chain links TRBV30 to TRBJ1-1, with D tentatively TRBD1 (6 bases). The V end was cut by 3 bases, the J end by 5 bases, with 10 bases between. The CDR3 runs 12 residues. Germline values: CDR1 GTSNPN, CDR2 SVGIG (reference sequence). The CDR3 reads CAWRGGRTEAFF. CDR3 nucleotides: TGTGCCTGGAGAGGGGGGCGGACTGAAGCTTTCTTT.

In this sample, this clonotype turned up many times. J is TRBJ2-1 and V is TRBV7-2; 12 bases line up with TRBD2. V lost 3 bases and J lost 7; bases outside the gene matches: 1. The CDR3 spans 14 residues. Germline values: CDR1 SGHTA, CDR2 FQGNSA. CDR3 sequence: CASSFGTSGNEQFF. CDR3 DNA sequence: TGTGCCAGCAGCTTCGGGACTAGCGGGAATGAGCAGTTCTTC. Using reference TRBV7-2 and TRBJ2-1 for the parts outside the CDR3, the full variable domain is GAGVSQSPSNKVTEKGKDVELRCDPISGHTALYWYRQSLGQGLEFLIYFQGNSAPDKSGLPSDRFSAERTGGSVSTLTIQRTQQEDSAVYLCASSFGTSGNEQFFGPGTRLTVL.

This clonotype was seen ten or more times. The rearrangement links TRBV5-1 to TRBJ1-2; 9 bases are a match to TRBD1. In germline, CDR1 is SGHRS, CDR2 YFSETQ. V lost 3 bases, J lost 5 bases, and 5 bases stayed unmatched. This CDR3 has 14 amino acids. The CDR3 DNA reads TGCGCCAGCAGCTGGGGACAGGGTACTTATGGCTACACCTTC. Protein sequence: CASSWGQGTYGYTF.

This clonotype occurred many times. The rearrangement uses TRBV19 and TRBJ2-7; 10 nucleotides line up with TRBD1. Trimming removed 4 bases from V and 2 bases from J; junction bases left unmatched: 8. This CDR3 region has 16 residues. CDR1 is LNHDA and CDR2 is SQIVND in the germline V gene (reference sequence). The CDR3 here is CASSTFLGTGAYEQYF. The CDR3 bases are TGTGCCAGTAGTACATTTCTCGGGACAGGGGCCTACGAGCAGTACTTC.

There are many counts of this clonotype. The chain combines TRBV28 with TRBJ2-7; possible D gene TRBD1, 5 bases. Deletions cut 6 bases from V and 3 bases from J, with 24 bases between. The CDR3 is 17 residues long. From germline, CDR1 is MDHEN and CDR2 SYDVKM. CDR3 region: CASRSTRVVPNNYEQYF. CDR3 nucleotide sequence: TGTGCCAGCAGGTCAACCAGGGTTGTCCCAAATAACTACGAGCAGTACTTC.

This clonotype came up a few times. The chain couples TRBV6-1 to TRBJ1-5, with 9 bases lining up with TRBD1. The germline V gene has CDR1 MNHNS and CDR2 SASEGT. The CDR3 runs 13 residues. Trimming took 7 bases from V and 7 from J; bases not matched to a gene: 5. The CDR3 loop reads CASNPGQGQPQHF. The CDR3 bases are TGTGCCAGCAACCCGGGACAGGGACAGCCCCAGCATTTT.

A note on this clonotype: A much larger clone lies one base from this, so it may be a read error. The chain is built from TRBV7-6 and TRBJ1-6; 10 bases fit TRBD1. The CDR3 covers 17 residues. Germline trimming cut 1 base from V and 2 bases from J; bases unmatched to any gene: 2. Germline assignment: CDR1 SGHVS and CDR2 FNYEAQ. CDR3 protein: CASSLGTGGAYNSPLHF. In nucleotides, the CDR3 is TGTGCCAGCAGCTTAGGGACAGGGGGAGCCTATAATTCACCCCTCCACTTT.

In its sample, this clonotype was seen a few times. J is TRBJ2-2 and V is TRBV5-6, with D uncertain. The germline gives CDR1 SGHDT, CDR2 YYEEEE. The CDR3 has 16 amino acids. The V end was cut by 1 base, the J end by 4 bases, with 14 bases between. For the CDR3, the DNA is TGTGCCAGCAGCTTGTTGGACGGGCGAGGCACCGGGGAGCTGTTTTTT. This encodes CASSLLDGRGTGELFF.

This clonotype appeared many times. The V and J genes are TRBV7-2 and TRBJ2-7, with D maybe TRBD2 (5 bases). Germline assignment: CDR1 SGHTA and CDR2 FQGNSA. The ends were cut back, 2 bases at V and 3 bases at J, with 11 bases in the middle. The CDR3 consists of 14 residues. This chain's CDR3 is CASSLSAELYEQYF. DNA for the CDR3: TGTGCCAGCAGCTTATCAGCGGAGCTCTACGAGCAGTACTTC.

There are a few counts of this clonotype. The chain joins TRBV7-9 to TRBJ1-2; D possibly corresponds to TRBD1 (5 bases). Trimming pared 1 base from V and 6 bases from J, leaving 15 bases between. The CDR3 loop spans 15 amino acids. Germline assignment: CDR1 SEHNR and CDR2 FQNEAQ (reference sequence). The CDR3 reads CASSLVGGGRDGYTF. CDR3 in DNA: TGTGCCAGCAGCTTAGTCGGGGGGGGACGCGATGGCTACACCTTC.

The table lists this clonotype with many counts. The rearrangement uses TRBV2 and TRBJ1-2; D gene unclear. This CDR3 contains 11 residues. Trimming stripped 3 bases from V and 6 bases from J, with 5 bases between. Looked up from germline, CDR1 is SNHLY and CDR2 is FYNNEI. Here the CDR3 reads CASSDENGYTF. CDR3 coding DNA: TGTGCCAGCAGTGATGAGAATGGCTACACCTTC.

This clonotype was observed a few times. Since a much larger clone is just one base distant, this may be a read error. The chain is built from TRBV9 and TRBJ2-7; 7 bases fit TRBD2. The CDR3 loop spans 14 amino acids. The V segment lost 4 bases and the J segment 4 bases; nucleotides outside the gene matches: 8. Germline assignment: CDR1 SGDLS and CDR2 YYNGEE. CDR3 loop: CASSSQRDSYEQYF. The CDR3 bases are TGTGCCAGCAGCTCTCAGCGGGACTCGTACGAGCAGTACTTC.

The V gene is TRBV11-2, the J gene TRBJ2-6, with unresolved D. V was trimmed by 0 bases and J by 10 bases, leaving 10 bases between them. The germline CDR1 and CDR2 sequences are SGHAT and FQNNGV. This CDR3 is built from 14 residues. CDR3 sequence (DNA): TGTGCCAGCAGCTTAGAGAGAGCGAAAAACGTCCTGACTTTC. Translated: CASSLERAKNVLTF.

This clonotype came up many times. V and J are TRBV12-3 or TRBV12-4 and TRBJ1-5; D ambiguous. The length of the CDR3 is 12 residues. V was pared by 5 bases and J by 6 bases, with 8 bases between. The CDR3 spells CASSPPFQPQHF. CDR3 nucleotide sequence: TGTGCCAGCAGTCCACCTTTTCAGCCCCAGCATTTT.

The CDR3 is CASSFGGPYTQYF. DNA for the CDR3: TGCGCCAGCAGCTTTGGGGGCCCGTATACGCAGTATTTT. The chain uses TRBV5-1 and TRBJ2-3, with D tentatively TRBD1 (6 bases). V was clipped by 2 bases and J by 7 bases, with 11 bases between them. The germline V gene encodes CDR1 SGHRS and CDR2 YFSETQ. The CDR3 has 13 residues. The full variable domain, completed using reference TRBV5-1 and TRBJ2-3, is KAGVTQTPRYLIKTRGQQVTLSCSPISGHRSVSWYQQTPGQGLQFLFEYFSETQRNKGNFPGRFSGRQFSNSRSEMNVSTLELGDSALYLCASSFGGPYTQYFGPGTRLTVL.

The chain is built from TRBV3-1 and TRBJ1-1, with 7 bases that match TRBD1. Germline V gives CDR1 LGHDT, CDR2 YNNKEL (reference sequence). CDR3 length: 16 amino acids. V shed 5 bases and J 1 base; nucleotides not matched to a gene: 10. Here the CDR3 reads CASSAFNRGQNTEAFF. The CDR3 nucleotides are TGTGCCAGCAGCGCTTTCAACAGGGGTCAGAACACTGAAGCTTTCTTT.

This clonotype has a count of ten or more. The chain is built from TRBV10-3 and TRBJ2-5; D uncertain. The V gene lost 11 bases and the J gene lost 3 bases, with 16 bases spanning the gap. The CDR3 has 13 residues. From germline, CDR1 is ENHRY and CDR2 SYGVKD. DNA for the CDR3: TGTGCCGTCGGAAGTAGACAAGAAGAGACCCAGTACTTC. Translating it yields CAVGSRQEETQYF.

Many counts were recorded for this clonotype. CDR3 in DNA: TGTGCCAGCAGCTTAGGAAACTTAGCAAGCGGAGAGACCCAGTACTTC. Amino acids: CASSLGNLASGETQYF. V gene TRBV7-2 combines with J gene TRBJ2-5; D is perhaps TRBD2 (5 bases). Germline loops: CDR1 SGHTA, CDR2 FQGNSA. The CDR3 is made up of 16 amino acids. Trimming cost V 1 base and J 4 bases, with 16 bases left between them.